Listed below are T cell receptor beta chains from one sample, sequenced in a study of cytomegalovirus exposure and HLA in healthy donors. Data came from immunoSEQ multiplex PCR; TCRdb stores just in-frame clones and leaves some out. The sample shows about 160,000 clones, 70% to 80% of them seen only once. Material for sequencing was PBMCs. These TCRs come from a man aged 40-50 years in good health and CMV-seropositive. The CDR3 runs from the conserved cysteine through the conserved F or W. The D gene is left open where the match is weak. Clone size is given for some rows only: seen once, a few or many times, or a class if the clone is expanded.

>TRBJ1-1|TRBV7-6|16|TRBD1|few
TGTGCCAGCAGCATGTCCGGGACAGGGGGCCACACTGAAGCTTTCTTT
CASSMSGTGGHTEAFF
>TRBJ2-5|TRBV5-4|15|NA|NA
TGTGCCAGCAGCTTGGCCAGGTCCCTACAAGAGACCCAGTACTTC
CASSLARSLQETQYF
>TRBJ1-1|TRBV4-1|15|NA|NA
TGCGCCAGCAGCTCCAGGACAGAGACCAACACTGAAGCTTTCTTT
CASSSRTETNTEAFF
>TRBJ2-7|TRBV10-3|12|TRBD1|few
TGTGCCATCAGTAAACAGGGGTACGAGCAGTACTTC
CAISKQGYEQYF
>TRBJ1-2|TRBV9|15|TRBD1|NA
TGTGCCAGCAGCGTGACAGGGGCAGCTAACTATGGCTACACCTTC
CASSVTGAANYGYTF
>TRBJ2-2|TRBV4-1|18|TRBD2|NA
TGCGCCAGCAGCCAAGATGGGGCGGGAGCCCTGGGAACCGGGGAGCTGTTTTTT
CASSQDGAGALGTGELFF
>TRBJ2-5|TRBV10-3|15|TRBD2|NA
TGTGCCATCGCGGAGAAGCGGGAGGCAGAAGAGACCCAGTACTTC
CAIAEKREAEETQYF
>TRBJ2-7|TRBV4-1|13|TRBD1|NA
TGCGCCAGCAGCCAATGGGACAGCTACGAGCAGTACTTC
CASSQWDSYEQYF
>TRBJ2-3|TRBV5-1|16|NA|NA
TGCGCCAGCAGCTTGGCCGGGGTAACTAGCACAGATACGCAGTATTTT
CASSLAGVTSTDTQYF
>TRBJ2-7|TRBV19|15|TRBD1|few
TGTGCCAGTAGTATGTCCGGGACAGGGTTGTACGAGCAGTACTTC
CASSMSGTGLYEQYF
>TRBJ2-4|TRBV19|12|NA|few
TGTGCCAGTAGTATATCGGGAAACATTCAGTACTTC
CASSISGNIQYF
>TRBJ2-3|TRBV7-3|13|NA|NA
TGTGCCAGCAGCTTAACCCCATTAGATACGCAGTATTTT
CASSLTPLDTQYF
>TRBJ2-3|TRBV6-4|15|NA|NA
TGTGCCAGCAGTGAAGCGGGCGGCTCCACAGATACGCAGTATTTT
CASSEAGGSTDTQYF
>TRBJ2-5|TRBV27|14|NA|NA
TGTGCCAGCAGTTTAGAACGGACTACCGGGACCCAGTACTTC
CASSLERTTGTQYF
>TRBJ2-1|TRBV5-1|16|TRBD2|NA
TGCGCCAGCAGCTTGGGACTAGCGGGAGATTACAATGAGCAGTTCTTC
CASSLGLAGDYNEQFF
>TRBJ2-5|TRBV15|13|NA|NA
TGTGCCACCAGCAGAGATTGGAGGGATTCCCAGTACTTC
CATSRDWRDSQYF
>TRBJ1-1|TRBV20-1|11|NA|few
TGCAGTGCTAGCAGGGACACTGAAGCTTTCTTT
CSASRDTEAFF